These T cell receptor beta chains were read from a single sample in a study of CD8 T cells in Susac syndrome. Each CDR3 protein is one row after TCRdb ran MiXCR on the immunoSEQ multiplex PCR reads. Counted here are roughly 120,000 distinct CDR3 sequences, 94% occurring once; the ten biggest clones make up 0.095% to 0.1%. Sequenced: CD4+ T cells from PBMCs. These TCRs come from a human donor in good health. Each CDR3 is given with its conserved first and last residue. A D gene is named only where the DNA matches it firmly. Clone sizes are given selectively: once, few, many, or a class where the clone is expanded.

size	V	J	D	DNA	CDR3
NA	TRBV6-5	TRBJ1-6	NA	TGTGCCAGCAGTTTTCCAGGGAATTCACCCCTCCACTTT	CASSFPGNSPLHF
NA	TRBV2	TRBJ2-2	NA	TGTGCCAGCAGTGAAAGTCAAACCGGGGAGCTGTTTTTT	CASSESQTGELFF
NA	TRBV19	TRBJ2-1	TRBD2	TGTGCCAGTAGCCCCCTCGGTCTAGCGGGATACAATGAGCAGTTCTTC	CASSPLGLAGYNEQFF
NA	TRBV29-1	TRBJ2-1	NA	TGCAGCGTTGAAGATGGAACTGGGCAAATACGCAATGAGCAGTTCTTC	CSVEDGTGQIRNEQFF
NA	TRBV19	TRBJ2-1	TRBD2	TGTGCCAGTAGTTTAGTCGCGGGAGACGGCAATGAGCAGTTCTTC	CASSLVAGDGNEQFF
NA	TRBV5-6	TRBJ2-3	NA	TGTGCCAGCAGCTGGGGCGACCCTTGGGGGCGCGGGACAGATACGCAGTATTTT	CASSWGDPWGRGTDTQYF
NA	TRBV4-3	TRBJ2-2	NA	TGCGCCAGCAGCCAATTCAGTCACACCGGGGAGCTGTTTTTT	CASSQFSHTGELFF
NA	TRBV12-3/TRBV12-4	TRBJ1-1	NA	TGTGCCAGCAGGTGGACGGGTTTGAACACTGAAGCTTTCTTT	CASRWTGLNTEAFF
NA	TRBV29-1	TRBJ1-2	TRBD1	TGCAGCGTTGAATTGGACAGGGCCCATGGCTACACCTTC	CSVELDRAHGYTF
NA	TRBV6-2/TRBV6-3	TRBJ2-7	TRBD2	TGTGCCAGCAGTTATCAGACTAGCGGAGACTACGAGCAGTACTTC	CASSYQTSGDYEQYF
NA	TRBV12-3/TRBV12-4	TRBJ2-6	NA	TGTGCCAGCAGTCCCAGGGGAAGCTCTGGGGCCAACGTCCTGACTTTC	CASSPRGSSGANVLTF
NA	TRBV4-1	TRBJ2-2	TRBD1	TGCGCCAGCAGCCTCGGGACAGGACGAACCGGGGAGCTGTTTTTT	CASSLGTGRTGELFF
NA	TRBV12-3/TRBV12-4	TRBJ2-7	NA	TGTGCCAGCAGTTTACGGCTGGAAGCCTACGAGCAGTACTTC	CASSLRLEAYEQYF
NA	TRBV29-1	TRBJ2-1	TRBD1	TGCAGCGTGGGGGTCTGGGGGACAGCGGAGGACAATGAGCAGTTCTTC	CSVGVWGTAEDNEQFF
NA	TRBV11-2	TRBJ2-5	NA	TGTGCCAGCAGCTTGACAGACCAAGAGACCCAGTACTTC	CASSLTDQETQYF
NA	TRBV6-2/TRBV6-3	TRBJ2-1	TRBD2	TGTGCCAGCATTAAAGACCCTCCGGGACTAGCGGGAGGTTGGGATGAGCAGTTCTTC	CASIKDPPGLAGGWDEQFF
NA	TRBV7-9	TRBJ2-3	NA	TGTGCCAGCAGCCCCCGGGATACTAGCACAGATACGCAGTATTTT	CASSPRDTSTDTQYF
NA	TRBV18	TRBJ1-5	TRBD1	TGTGCCAGCTCACCACAGACAGGGGCTCAGCCCCAGCATTTT	CASSPQTGAQPQHF
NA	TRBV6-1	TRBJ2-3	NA	TGTGCCAGCAGTGAAGTTGGCGGGCCTAGCACAGATACGCAGTATTTT	CASSEVGGPSTDTQYF
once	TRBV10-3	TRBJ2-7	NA	TGTGCCATCAGTGAGACGACAGAGCAGTACTTC	CAISETTEQYF
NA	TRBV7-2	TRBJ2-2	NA	TGTGCCAGCAGCTTAGGGTCAGGGCACGGGGAGCTGTTTTTT	CASSLGSGHGELFF
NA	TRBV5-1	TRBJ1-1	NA	TGCGCCAGCAAGATTCAGGGAAGTCGGAACACTGAAGCTTTCTTT	CASKIQGSRNTEAFF
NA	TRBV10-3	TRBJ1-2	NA	TGTGCCATCAGTGTTAGGACATCGGAAAACTATGGCTACACCTTC	CAISVRTSENYGYTF
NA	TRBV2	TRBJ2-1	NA	TGTGCCAGCAGACCCGGACAGGGCGGGAGAGGATACAATGAGCAGTTCTTC	CASRPGQGGRGYNEQFF
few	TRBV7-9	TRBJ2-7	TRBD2	TGTGCCAGCAGTCCCGGGGGGAGCTCCTACGAGCAGTACTTC	CASSPGGSSYEQYF
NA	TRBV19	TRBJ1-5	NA	TGTGCCAGTAGTATGGGAGTTAGCAATCAGCCCCAGCATTTT	CASSMGVSNQPQHF
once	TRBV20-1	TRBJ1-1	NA	TGCAGTGCTAGACTACAGGGAGGTACTGAAGCTTTCTTT	CSARLQGGTEAFF
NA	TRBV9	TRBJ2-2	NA	TGTGCCAGCAGCCCTCCTACCCTGAACACCGGGGAGCTGTTTTTT	CASSPPTLNTGELFF
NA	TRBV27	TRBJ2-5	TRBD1	TGTGCCAGCAGAAGGACAGGCGTAGAGACCCAGTACTTC	CASRRTGVETQYF
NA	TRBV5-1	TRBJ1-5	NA	TGCGCCAGCAGCGGGGGAAGCGATCAGCCCCAGCATTTT	CASSGGSDQPQHF
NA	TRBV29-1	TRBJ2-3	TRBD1	TGCAGCGTGAAGACAGGGGCAGGGACAGATACGCAGTATTTT	CSVKTGAGTDTQYF
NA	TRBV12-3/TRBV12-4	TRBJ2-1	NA	TGTGCCAGCAGTCTAGGGGACTTTCTAGAGCAGTTCTTC	CASSLGDFLEQFF
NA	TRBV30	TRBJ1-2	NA	TGTGCCTGGACCGACAGCTATGGCTACACCTTC	CAWTDSYGYTF
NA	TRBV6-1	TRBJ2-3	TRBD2	TGTGCCAGCAGTAAAACATCCGGGACTAGCCCCCCAGATACGCAGTATTTT	CASSKTSGTSPPDTQYF
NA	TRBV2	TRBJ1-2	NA	TGTGCCAGCAGCCTCGTGACGCCCGGCTACACCTTC	CASSLVTPGYTF